Listed below are T cell receptor beta chains from one sample, sequenced in a study of T cell responses to AZD1222 COVID-19 vaccine. Libraries were prepared by immunoSEQ multiplex PCR; TCRdb keeps only in-frame clonotypes and omits some of them. The sample lists some 150,000 clones; 75% to 90% were seen once. Sequences were derived from peripheral blood, sampled 28 days after the second AZD1222 dose. These receptors were obtained from an adult who received the AZD1222 COVID-19 vaccine. The CDR3 runs from the conserved cysteine through the conserved F or W. The order of the fields is J gene, V gene, clone size, D gene, CDR3 protein, CDR3 DNA. D genes are given only for firm matches. Clone sizes are given selectively: once, few, many, or a class where the clone is expanded.

j_call: TRBJ2-7; v_call: TRBV23-1; clone_size: -; d_call: TRBD1; cdr3_aa: CASSQLWDRDYEQYF; cdr3_nt: TGCGCCAGCAGTCAATTATGGGACAGGGATTACGAGCAGTACTTC
j_call: TRBJ2-3; v_call: TRBV5-1; clone_size: -; d_call: -; cdr3_aa: CASSLAPDTQYF; cdr3_nt: TGCGCCAGCAGCTTGGCACCAGATACGCAGTATTTT
j_call: TRBJ1-6; v_call: TRBV28; clone_size: -; d_call: TRBD1; cdr3_aa: CASRPGGVSPLHF; cdr3_nt: TGTGCCAGCAGGCCAGGGGGCGTCTCACCCCTCCACTTT
j_call: TRBJ2-3; v_call: TRBV6-2/TRBV6-3; clone_size: once; d_call: -; cdr3_aa: CASSLDTASGTQYF; cdr3_nt: TGTGCCAGCAGTTTAGACACCGCCTCGGGTACGCAGTATTTT
j_call: TRBJ2-2; v_call: TRBV5-4; clone_size: once; d_call: -; cdr3_aa: CASSPSGAGVGGELFF; cdr3_nt: TGTGCCAGCAGCCCCTCGGGGGCGGGAGTGGGCGGGGAGCTGTTTTTT
j_call: TRBJ2-1; v_call: TRBV9; clone_size: -; d_call: -; cdr3_aa: CASSVASGGWNEQFF; cdr3_nt: TGTGCCAGCAGCGTAGCCAGCGGAGGGTGGAATGAGCAGTTCTTC
j_call: TRBJ2-2; v_call: TRBV9; clone_size: -; d_call: TRBD2; cdr3_aa: CASSVDGRANTGELFF; cdr3_nt: TGTGCCAGCAGCGTAGACGGGAGGGCCAACACCGGGGAGCTGTTTTTT
j_call: TRBJ2-7; v_call: TRBV28; clone_size: -; d_call: -; cdr3_aa: CASCFTGGERQYF; cdr3_nt: TGTGCCAGCTGTTTCACAGGGGGGGAACGGCAGTACTTC
j_call: TRBJ2-3; v_call: TRBV9; clone_size: -; d_call: TRBD2; cdr3_aa: CASTLRGGPTDTQYF; cdr3_nt: TGTGCCAGCACCCTTCGGGGAGGGCCGACAGATACGCAGTATTTT
j_call: TRBJ2-7; v_call: TRBV28; clone_size: -; d_call: TRBD2; cdr3_aa: CASTSGSGRPYEQYF; cdr3_nt: TGTGCCAGCACCTCGGGTAGCGGGAGGCCTTACGAGCAGTACTTC
j_call: TRBJ2-7; v_call: TRBV28; clone_size: -; d_call: TRBD1; cdr3_aa: CASSSHGQGARSYEQYF; cdr3_nt: TGTGCCAGCAGTTCTCACGGACAGGGGGCGCGGTCCTACGAGCAGTACTTC
j_call: TRBJ1-6; v_call: TRBV15; clone_size: once; d_call: -; cdr3_aa: CATSKKTESPLHF; cdr3_nt: TGTGCCACCAGCAAAAAGACGGAATCACCCCTCCACTTT
j_call: TRBJ1-2; v_call: TRBV21-1; clone_size: -; d_call: -; cdr3_aa: CASSKRETEDYGYTF; cdr3_nt: TGTGCCAGCAGCAAAAGGGAGACAGAAGACTATGGCTACACCTTC
j_call: TRBJ2-7; v_call: TRBV28; clone_size: -; d_call: TRBD2; cdr3_aa: CASSFFTATGRFTYEQYF; cdr3_nt: TGTGCCAGCAGTTTCTTCACCGCTACCGGGAGGTTCACCTACGAGCAGTACTTC
j_call: TRBJ2-3; v_call: TRBV5-1; clone_size: -; d_call: TRBD2; cdr3_aa: CASSFSGSTDTQYF; cdr3_nt: TGCGCCAGCAGCTTTAGCGGGAGCACAGATACGCAGTATTTT
j_call: TRBJ2-2; v_call: TRBV9; clone_size: -; d_call: -; cdr3_aa: CASSVAGGAPGELFF; cdr3_nt: TGTGCCAGCAGCGTAGCCGGGGGCGCCCCCGGGGAGCTGTTTTTT
j_call: TRBJ2-1; v_call: TRBV27; clone_size: -; d_call: -; cdr3_aa: CASSHQDEQFF; cdr3_nt: TGTGCCAGCAGTCACCAGGATGAGCAGTTCTTC
j_call: TRBJ1-1; v_call: TRBV2; clone_size: -; d_call: TRBD1; cdr3_aa: CASIKPQGANREAFF; cdr3_nt: TGTGCCAGCATTAAACCACAGGGGGCTAATCGTGAAGCTTTCTTT
j_call: TRBJ2-1; v_call: TRBV28; clone_size: -; d_call: TRBD2; cdr3_aa: CASSSLQGAGRGGNEQFF; cdr3_nt: TGTGCCAGCAGTTCCCTCCAGGGAGCGGGACGGGGGGGGAATGAGCAGTTCTTC
j_call: TRBJ2-3; v_call: TRBV4-3; clone_size: -; d_call: -; cdr3_aa: CASSQAPVPSTDTQYF; cdr3_nt: TGCGCCAGCAGCCAAGCGCCAGTTCCTAGCACAGATACGCAGTATTTT
j_call: TRBJ2-3; v_call: TRBV7-2; clone_size: -; d_call: TRBD2; cdr3_aa: CASSLASGSVADTQYF; cdr3_nt: TGTGCCAGCAGCTTAGCTAGCGGGAGTGTCGCAGATACGCAGTATTTT
j_call: TRBJ2-3; v_call: TRBV6-5; clone_size: -; d_call: TRBD2; cdr3_aa: CASRGTSGPGTQYF; cdr3_nt: TGTGCCAGCAGGGGGACTAGCGGCCCCGGTACGCAGTATTTT
j_call: TRBJ2-1; v_call: TRBV21-1; clone_size: -; d_call: -; cdr3_aa: CASSKESCGHLNNEQFF; cdr3_nt: TGTGCCAGCAGCAAAGAATCCTGCGGTCACCTAAACAATGAGCAGTTCTTC
j_call: TRBJ2-7; v_call: TRBV18; clone_size: -; d_call: TRBD1; cdr3_aa: CASSQGQSYEQYF; cdr3_nt: TGTGCCAGCTCACAGGGACAGAGCTACGAGCAGTACTTC
j_call: TRBJ1-2; v_call: TRBV28; clone_size: -; d_call: TRBD1; cdr3_aa: CASISGTGKSYGYTF; cdr3_nt: TGTGCCAGCATATCCGGGACAGGTAAATCCTATGGCTACACCTTC
j_call: TRBJ2-3; v_call: TRBV15; clone_size: -; d_call: -; cdr3_aa: CATSRGLSTDTQYF; cdr3_nt: TGTGCCACCAGCAGAGGCCTTAGCACAGATACGCAGTATTTT
j_call: TRBJ2-6; v_call: TRBV2; clone_size: -; d_call: -; cdr3_aa: CASTLQSSGANVLTF; cdr3_nt: TGTGCCAGCACCCTACAGTCCTCTGGGGCCAACGTCCTGACTTTC
j_call: TRBJ2-5; v_call: TRBV5-1; clone_size: -; d_call: -; cdr3_aa: CASSSAREQETQYF; cdr3_nt: TGCGCCAGCAGCTCGGCCAGGGAGCAAGAGACCCAGTACTTC
j_call: TRBJ2-7; v_call: TRBV2; clone_size: -; d_call: -; cdr3_aa: CASSEGLADYYEQYF; cdr3_nt: TGTGCCAGCAGTGAAGGGCTGGCAGATTACTACGAGCAGTACTTC
j_call: TRBJ2-1; v_call: TRBV7-3; clone_size: -; d_call: TRBD2; cdr3_aa: CASSPRASGYRDEQFF; cdr3_nt: TGTGCCAGCAGCCCGAGGGCTAGCGGGTATAGGGATGAGCAGTTCTTC
j_call: TRBJ2-5; v_call: TRBV20-1; clone_size: -; d_call: -; cdr3_aa: CSARDRETQYF; cdr3_nt: TGCAGTGCTAGAGACCGAGAGACCCAGTACTTC
j_call: TRBJ2-1; v_call: TRBV5-4; clone_size: -; d_call: TRBD2; cdr3_aa: CASSVTSGSDEQFF; cdr3_nt: TGTGCCAGCAGCGTGACTAGCGGGAGTGATGAGCAGTTCTTC
j_call: TRBJ2-2; v_call: TRBV4-3; clone_size: -; d_call: -; cdr3_aa: CASSRNSPGELFF; cdr3_nt: TGCGCCAGCAGCCGAAACAGTCCTGGGGAGCTGTTTTTT
j_call: TRBJ2-5; v_call: TRBV5-4; clone_size: -; d_call: TRBD2; cdr3_aa: CASKAREARETQYF; cdr3_nt: TGTGCCAGCAAGGCCCGGGAGGCACGAGAGACCCAGTACTTC
j_call: TRBJ1-1; v_call: TRBV25-1; clone_size: -; d_call: -; cdr3_aa: CASSGVTGYTEAFF; cdr3_nt: TGTGCCAGCAGTGGTGTTACAGGGTACACTGAAGCTTTCTTT
j_call: TRBJ2-5; v_call: TRBV4-1; clone_size: -; d_call: -; cdr3_aa: CASSQDRGLGDRTQYF; cdr3_nt: TGCGCCAGCAGCCAAGATCGAGGGTTAGGGGATAGGACCCAGTACTTC
j_call: TRBJ2-2; v_call: TRBV19; clone_size: -; d_call: TRBD2; cdr3_aa: CASSIGRGGTGELFF; cdr3_nt: TGTGCCAGTAGTATAGGCCGGGGGGGCACCGGGGAGCTGTTTTTT
j_call: TRBJ1-2; v_call: TRBV5-4; clone_size: -; d_call: -; cdr3_aa: CASSPGGTNYGYTF; cdr3_nt: TGTGCCAGCAGCCCGGGGGGCACTAACTATGGCTACACCTTC
j_call: TRBJ2-3; v_call: TRBV29-1; clone_size: once; d_call: -; cdr3_aa: CSVVGRLGTDTQYF; cdr3_nt: TGCAGCGTTGTTGGGCGGTTAGGCACAGATACGCAGTATTTT
j_call: TRBJ2-1; v_call: TRBV2; clone_size: -; d_call: TRBD2; cdr3_aa: CASTPPGLAGGGRSNEQFF; cdr3_nt: TGTGCCAGCACCCCGCCGGGACTAGCGGGAGGTGGTAGGTCGAATGAGCAGTTCTTC
j_call: TRBJ2-2; v_call: TRBV29-1; clone_size: -; d_call: -; cdr3_aa: CSVVRGAMNTGELFF; cdr3_nt: TGCAGCGTTGTCCGAGGGGCTATGAACACCGGGGAGCTGTTTTTT
j_call: TRBJ2-3; v_call: TRBV3-1/TRBV3-2; clone_size: -; d_call: -; cdr3_aa: CASSHYIGRNTDTQYF; cdr3_nt: TGTGCCAGCAGCCATTATATAGGGCGCAACACAGATACGCAGTATTTT
j_call: TRBJ1-3; v_call: TRBV21-1; clone_size: once; d_call: -; cdr3_aa: CASSKVSGYGNTIYF; cdr3_nt: TGTGCCAGCAGCAAAGTATCGGGTTATGGAAACACCATATATTTT
j_call: TRBJ1-2; v_call: TRBV5-1; clone_size: -; d_call: TRBD1; cdr3_aa: CASSPVPGQRNYGYTF; cdr3_nt: TGCGCCAGCAGCCCAGTCCCGGGACAGAGAAACTATGGCTACACCTTC
j_call: TRBJ2-2; v_call: TRBV7-2; clone_size: -; d_call: TRBD2; cdr3_aa: CASSSTGLAGMGTGELFF; cdr3_nt: TGTGCCAGCAGCTCTACGGGACTAGCGGGAATGGGGACCGGGGAGCTGTTTTTT
j_call: TRBJ1-2; v_call: TRBV19; clone_size: -; d_call: TRBD1; cdr3_aa: CASTLQGVAYGYTF; cdr3_nt: TGTGCCAGCACCCTCCAGGGGGTGGCCTATGGCTACACCTTC
j_call: TRBJ2-7; v_call: TRBV7-2; clone_size: -; d_call: TRBD2; cdr3_aa: CASSHGLAALGQYF; cdr3_nt: TGTGCCAGCAGCCACGGACTAGCGGCTTTGGGGCAGTACTTC
j_call: TRBJ1-6; v_call: TRBV5-1; clone_size: -; d_call: TRBD1; cdr3_aa: CASSGQEDSPLHF; cdr3_nt: TGCGCCAGCTCGGGACAGGAAGATTCACCCCTCCACTTT
j_call: TRBJ1-1; v_call: TRBV6-5; clone_size: few; d_call: -; cdr3_aa: CASSYSQNTEAFF; cdr3_nt: TGTGCCAGCAGTTACTCACAGAACACTGAAGCTTTCTTT
j_call: TRBJ1-4; v_call: TRBV3-1/TRBV3-2; clone_size: -; d_call: -; cdr3_aa: CASSDPGQKKEKLFF; cdr3_nt: TGTGCCAGCAGCGACCCCGGACAGAAGAAAGAAAAACTGTTTTTT
j_call: TRBJ2-3; v_call: TRBV5-6; clone_size: -; d_call: -; cdr3_aa: CASSYRQGTDTQYF; cdr3_nt: TGTGCCAGCAGCTATCGGCAAGGCACAGATACGCAGTATTTT
j_call: TRBJ2-1; v_call: TRBV19; clone_size: -; d_call: -; cdr3_aa: CASSIIGYNEQFF; cdr3_nt: TGTGCCAGTAGTATTATCGGCTACAATGAGCAGTTCTTC
j_call: TRBJ2-2; v_call: TRBV7-9; clone_size: -; d_call: TRBD1; cdr3_aa: CASSLLTGTGNTGELFF; cdr3_nt: TGTGCCAGCAGCTTACTCACCGGGACAGGGAACACCGGGGAGCTGTTTTTT
j_call: TRBJ2-2; v_call: TRBV19; clone_size: few; d_call: -; cdr3_aa: CASKGETVGELFF; cdr3_nt: TGTGCCAGTAAGGGCGAAACTGTAGGGGAGCTGTTTTTT
j_call: TRBJ1-3; v_call: TRBV4-3; clone_size: -; d_call: TRBD1; cdr3_aa: CASSRAPGQGNTIYF; cdr3_nt: TGCGCCAGCAGCCGAGCCCCGGGACAGGGCAACACCATATATTTT